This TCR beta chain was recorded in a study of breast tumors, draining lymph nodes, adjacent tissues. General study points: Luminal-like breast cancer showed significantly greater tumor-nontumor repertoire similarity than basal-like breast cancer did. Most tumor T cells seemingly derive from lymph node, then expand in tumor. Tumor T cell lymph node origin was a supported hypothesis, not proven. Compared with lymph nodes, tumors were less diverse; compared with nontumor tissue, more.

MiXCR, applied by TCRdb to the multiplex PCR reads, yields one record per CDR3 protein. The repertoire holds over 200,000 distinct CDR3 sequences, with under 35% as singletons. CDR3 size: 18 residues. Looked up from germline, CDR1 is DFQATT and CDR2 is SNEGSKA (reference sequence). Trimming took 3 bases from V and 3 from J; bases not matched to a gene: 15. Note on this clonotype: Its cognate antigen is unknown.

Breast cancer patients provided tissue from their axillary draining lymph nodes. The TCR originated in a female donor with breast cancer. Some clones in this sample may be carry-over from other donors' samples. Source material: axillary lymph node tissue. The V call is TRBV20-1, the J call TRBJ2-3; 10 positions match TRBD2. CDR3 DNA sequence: TGCAGTGCTAGTCTGGCTAGCGGGGGCAGGGGGGGGACAGATACGCAGTATTTT. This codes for CSASLASGGRGGTDTQYF.